This T cell receptor beta chain was sequenced in a study of OX40 agonist ivuxolimab in advanced cancers. Study-level results: At 0.1 to 3.0 mg/kg, CD4+ and CD8+ blood T cells expanded clonally by week 6.

Details on this clone: Its specificity is unknown.

Trimming took 1 base from V and 2 from J, leaving 18 bases between them. The CDR3 runs 17 residues. Germline-derived CDR1 and CDR2 are SGHRS and YFSETQ. Generated by immunoSEQ multiplex PCR, the TCRdb table keeps only in-frame clones and is missing some. Found here are 65,000 to 75,000 clones, approximately 89% of them singletons; the top ten hold around 1.1%. This sequence joins TRBV5-1 and TRBJ1-2; D uncertain. This receptor was taken from an adult with an advanced solid tumor such as melanoma, head and neck, liver or kidney cancer. The sample was CD4+ or CD8+ T cells sorted from blood, taken in a trial of the OX40 agonist ivuxolimab. The DNA of the CDR3 is TGCGCCAGCAGCTTGAATTCTCGGCCGCTGGGCAACTATGGCTACACCTTC. Its protein product is CASSLNSRPLGNYGYTF.